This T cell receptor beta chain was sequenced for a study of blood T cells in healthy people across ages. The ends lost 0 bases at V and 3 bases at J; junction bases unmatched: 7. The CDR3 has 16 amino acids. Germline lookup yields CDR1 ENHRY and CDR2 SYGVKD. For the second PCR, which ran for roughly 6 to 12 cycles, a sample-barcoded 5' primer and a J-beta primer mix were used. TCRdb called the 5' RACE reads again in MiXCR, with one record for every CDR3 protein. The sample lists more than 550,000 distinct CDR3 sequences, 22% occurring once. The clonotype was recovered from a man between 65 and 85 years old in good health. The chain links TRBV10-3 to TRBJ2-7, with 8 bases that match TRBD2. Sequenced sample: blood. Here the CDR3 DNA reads TGTGCCATCAGTGAGTCGGGTCGGGGGGGCATCTACGAGCAGTACTTC. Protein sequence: CAISESGRGGIYEQYF.